One and the same sample provided the 28 T cell receptor beta chains below, sequenced in a study of monozygotic twins with inflammatory bowel disease. TCRdb reprocessed the 5' RACE reads, with one entry per CDR3 protein and no DNA. The specimen's table records 330,000 or so distinct CDR3 sequences. Source material: blood. All receptors come from a human donor with ulcerative colitis or Crohn's disease, or a healthy co-twin of an affected twin (not recorded which).

The chain links TRBV4-1 to TRBJ2-1; as DNA is missing, the TRBD2 call by TCRdb cannot be tested. Germline assignment: CDR1 MGHRA and CDR2 YSYEKL. There are 15 residues in the CDR3. The CDR3 region is CASSQVSGSYNEQFF.

This chain links TRBV12-3 or TRBV12-4 with TRBJ1-1; the TCRdb call, TRBD1, lacks DNA for checking. The CDR3 loop spans 14 amino acids. This chain's CDR3 is CASSRTGGLTEAFF.

V is TRBV29-1 and J is TRBJ2-1; TCRdb picks TRBD2, but there is no DNA to check that call. Germline V gene data show CDR1 as SQVTM and CDR2 as ANQGSEA. The CDR3 is 13 amino acids. The CDR3: CSVRASSTGEQFF.

The chain has TRBV5-1 and TRBJ2-1; there is no DNA to check the TCRdb D call of TRBD2. Germline V gives CDR1 SGHRS, CDR2 YFSETQ. The CDR3 sequence is 16 residues long. CDR3 sequence: CASSIPASSSYNEQFF.

The chain uses TRBV30 and TRBJ2-3. The length of the CDR3 is 13 residues. Germline V lookup: CDR1 GTSNPN, CDR2 SVGIG (reference sequence). The CDR3 sequence: CAWSDGGTDTQYF.

This chain connects TRBV5-5 to TRBJ1-2. Germline loops: CDR1 SGHKS, CDR2 YYEKEE (reference sequence). There are 15 residues in the CDR3. This CDR3 reads CASSLTGEVDYGYTF.

This chain links TRBV27 with TRBJ2-1; TCRdb calls TRBD2, which cannot be checked without DNA. The CDR3 covers 13 residues. From germline, CDR1 is MNHEY and CDR2 SMNVEV (reference sequence). CDR3 residues: CASSLASSNEQFF.

The CDR3 protein is CATSGRLAGVDEQFF. The chain links TRBV15 to TRBJ2-1; TCRdb proposes TRBD2, but this gene call is untestable without DNA. The CDR3 is made up of 15 amino acids. CDR1 is LNHNV, CDR2 YYDKDF, per germline (reference sequence). The full variable domain, with the rest looked up from reference TRBV15 and TRBJ2-1, is DAMVIQNPRYQVTQFGKPVTLSCSQTLNHNVMYWYQQKSSQAPKLLFHYYDKDFNNEADTPDNFQSRRPNTSFCFLDIRSPGLGDTAMYLCATSGRLAGVDEQFFGPGTRLTVL.

The genes are TRBV4-1 and TRBJ2-3; the D call from TCRdb, TRBD1, cannot be confirmed without DNA. The CDR3 totals 19 residues. Germline V lookup: CDR1 MGHRA, CDR2 YSYEKL. CDR3 residues: CASSQDGGRTFSAPDTQYF.

V is TRBV29-1 and J is TRBJ2-3; TCRdb's D call, TRBD1, is unchecked because there is no DNA. Per the germline V gene, CDR1 is SQVTM and CDR2 is ANQGSEA. The CDR3 is 15 amino acids. The CDR3 spells CSVEGAITSTDTQYF.

V and J are TRBV3-1 and TRBJ2-1; the TCRdb call, TRBD1, lacks DNA for checking. CDR1 is LGHDT, CDR2 YNNKEL, per germline (reference sequence). The length of the CDR3 is 16 residues. The CDR3 spells CASSQAGLGTYNEQFF.

The V call is TRBV20-1, the J call TRBJ2-7; TCRdb returns TRBD1, unconfirmable since there is no DNA. Per germline, CDR1 DFQATT and CDR2 SNEGSKA (reference sequence). CDR3 length: 15 amino acids. The CDR3: CSARDQGTGQREQYF.

The CDR3: CASSVDRGRVDTEAFF. The V and J genes are TRBV2 and TRBJ1-1; TCRdb selects TRBD1, and the lack of DNA leaves this call unchecked. CDR3 size: 16 residues. The germline CDR1 and CDR2 sequences are SNHLY and FYNNEI.

The V call is TRBV5-1, the J call TRBJ1-1; TCRdb names TRBD1, which stays unverified in the absence of DNA. This CDR3 comprises 17 residues. Germline CDR1 reads SGHRS; CDR2 reads YFSETQ. The CDR3 protein is CASSLVATGTGDTEAFF.

The chain links TRBV19 to TRBJ2-2. In germline, CDR1 is LNHDA, CDR2 SQIVND (reference sequence). This CDR3 has 12 residues. CDR3 region: CASSIGTGELFF.

This sequence joins TRBV12-3 or TRBV12-4 and TRBJ1-2. The CDR3 has 13 residues. The CDR3 spells CASSQTANHGYTF.

V gene TRBV19 combines with J gene TRBJ2-3; there is no DNA to check the TCRdb D call of TRBD1. This CDR3 comprises 15 residues. Germline assignment: CDR1 LNHDA and CDR2 SQIVND (reference sequence). This CDR3 is CASSIHRGRTDTQYF.

This chain joins TRBV29-1 and TRBJ1-1. Germline assignment: CDR1 SQVTM and CDR2 ANQGSEA. The CDR3 is made up of 14 amino acids. This CDR3 is CSAIGDFYLPEAFF.

V gene TRBV12-3 or TRBV12-4 combines with J gene TRBJ2-4; TCRdb picks TRBD2, but there is no DNA to check that call. The CDR3 covers 16 residues. This CDR3 is CASVDYSGSAKNIQYF.

V gene TRBV20-1 combines with J gene TRBJ2-7; there is no DNA to check the TCRdb D call of TRBD2. The CDR3 covers 15 residues. Germline values: CDR1 DFQATT, CDR2 SNEGSKA (reference sequence). The chain's CDR3 is CSAPTREAHSYEQYF.

V gene TRBV5-6 combines with J gene TRBJ2-1; with no DNA, the TCRdb D assignment of TRBD1 cannot be verified. The germline gives CDR1 SGHDT, CDR2 YYEEEE. CDR3 size: 17 residues. The CDR3 sequence is CASSLRRRQGLPNEQFF.

The V and J genes are TRBV5-4 and TRBJ2-5. This CDR3 region has 13 residues. CDR1 and CDR2 from the germline V gene are SGHNT and YYREEE (reference sequence). The CDR3 loop reads CASSLVPKETQYF.

The CDR3 region is CASSLGYRGPNYGYTF. The rearrangement links TRBV5-8 to TRBJ1-2; there is no DNA to check the TCRdb D call of TRBD1. This CDR3 has 16 amino acids. Germline V CDR1 and CDR2: SGHTS, YDEGEE.

The chain couples TRBV30 to TRBJ1-4; absent DNA, TCRdb's TRBD1 call cannot be checked. There are 13 residues in the CDR3. Germline V gene lookup returns CDR1 GTSNPN and CDR2 SVGIG (reference sequence). The CDR3 sequence is CAWSVRAGEKLFF.

The chain uses TRBV20-1 and TRBJ2-3; TCRdb returns TRBD1, unconfirmable since there is no DNA. The germline V gene has CDR1 DFQATT and CDR2 SNEGSKA (reference sequence). The CDR3 contains 14 residues. CDR3 region: CSAAGTGGTDTQYF.

The V call is TRBV6-5, the J call TRBJ1-4. Germline V CDR1 and CDR2: MNHEY, SVGAGI. The length of the CDR3 is 14 residues. CDR3 sequence: CASSSQNLLGRLFF.

V usage is TRBV5-5 and J usage is TRBJ2-7. This CDR3 comprises 16 residues. CDR1 and CDR2 (germline): SGHKS, YYEKEE (reference sequence). The CDR3 spells CASSLEEISATYEQYF.

The rearrangement links TRBV7-8 to TRBJ2-2. Per germline, CDR1 SGHVS and CDR2 FQNEAQ. The CDR3 length is 12 residues. The CDR3 sequence is CASSPSTGELFF.